Described below is a single T cell receptor beta chain sequence and its context. This entry belongs to a study of shared clonotypes between healthy human individuals. Deletions cut 4 bases from V and 0 bases from J, with 11 bases between. CDR1 SGDLS and CDR2 YYNGEE come from the germline V gene. This CDR3 spans 15 amino acids. Sequenced by immunoSEQ multiplex PCR; TCRdb stores in-frame clones only, minus some. This table holds about 2 million clones, about 94% found once. Naive CD8 cells were CD45RO-negative, positively selected for CCR7, excluding terminally differentiated effector memory CD45RA+ cells.

Sequenced sample: naive CD8+ T cells sorted from blood. V usage is TRBV9 and J usage is TRBJ2-1; D might be TRBD1 or TRBD2, each matching 5 bases. This TCR derives from a man aged 18 to 30 in good health. The CDR3 loop reads CASSPNGGSYNEQFF. In DNA form, the CDR3 reads TGTGCCAGCAGCCCTAATGGGGGCTCCTACAATGAGCAGTTCTTC. Complete variable domain (other parts from reference TRBV9 and TRBJ2-1): DSGVTQTPKHLITATGQRVTLRCSPRSGDLSVYWYQQSLDQGLQFLIQYYNGEERAKGNILERFSAQQFPDLHSELNLSSLELGDSALYFCASSPNGGSYNEQFFGPGTRLTVL.